This TCR beta chain was retrieved from a study of T cell repertoires in aging, cancer and after chemotherapy. On the study more broadly: Donors were grouped into six age bands spanning 30 or younger through 70 or older. Millions of TCR reads made up the full dataset. Patients with glioblastoma brain tumors were sampled before and after temozolomide-based therapy. Study-level points and caveats: Compared with age-matched healthy donors, untreated hematological or solid cancer patients showed higher blood TCR clonality.

Germline V CDR1 and CDR2: ENHRY, SYGVKD. Trimming removed 2 bases from V and 4 bases from J; junction bases left unmatched: 10. The CDR3 spans 16 residues. A mixed TRB-A/B primer pool amplified rearranged TRB by multiplex touch-down PCR. TCRdb ran MiXCR on the multiplex PCR reads and lists one entry per CDR3 protein. The sample holds under 600 distinct CDR3 sequences; 15% to 20% are singletons and the top ten take 41%. The template was genomic DNA from peripheral blood, not RNA. For this clonotype: Its antigen is unidentified.

This clonotype was obtained from a human donor with a solid tumor. What was sequenced was blood. J is TRBJ2-7 and V is TRBV10-3; 8 bases fit TRBD2. The CDR3 DNA reads as TGTGCCATCAGTGAGGGCGCCGGGGGGGCCGGGTACGAGCAGTACTTC. This translates into CAISEGAGGAGYEQYF.